This section outlines one T cell receptor beta chain sequence together with its context. There is no known antigen for this receptor. The record has no base qualities; no much larger clone is one base away. This entry is derived from a study of T cell responses to AZD1222 COVID-19 vaccine (dated by TCRdb to the early 2020s). About the study as a whole: TCR sequencing covered over 230 trial participants: about 210 given two doses of AZD1222 and 26 given two doses of MenACWY control vaccine. Trial participants were enrolled by age into 18-55, 56-69 and 70-plus year subgroups, with approximately 150, 28 and 58 TCR-sequenced participants respectively.

The CDR3, cysteine through phenylalanine, is 11 amino acids long. Only the CDR3 part of the read is kept: 33 bases, read in frame from the first base. A distance of 3 bases separates the germline ends of V and J, which lose 8 bases and 1 base respectively. Based on the germline V gene (reference sequence), the CDR1 and CDR2 sequences are SEHNR and FQNEAQ. The research as a whole found: The whole spike protein was spanned by vaccine-associated CD4 TCRs, and dominant responses were seen in regions 160-218 and 743-854. No day 14 peak-response samples were available, so repertoires were characterized only after the peak T cell response. After two AZD1222 doses, spike-specific TCR breadth and depth were significantly higher than at day 0 and than in MenACWY recipients. Conclusions about previously exposed vaccinees are limited, since just five or six AZD1222 recipients were seropositive for SARS-CoV-2 at baseline. The 56-69-year group was small, and its depth increase did not reach significance, likely because of low power. Reportedly, almost half of the unique spike-specific TCRs recognized epitopes lying outside the regions that are mutated in the B.1.351 and B.1.1.7 variants. Most participants were white British and females outnumbered males, and the authors suggested that clonal diversity may have been underestimated.

The meaning of the sample's time point label: about 28 days (+/-7) after the second vaccine dose. Because spike-specific TCR depth and breadth did not differ between the two schedules, AZD1222 recipients who got a second dose at roughly 4 weeks were pooled with those who got a second dose at roughly 12 weeks. Vaccinee samples came from UK trials COV001 and COV002, including a single-blind randomized controlled phase 2/3 trial of AZD1222 (ChAdOx1 nCoV-19) in healthy adults. For TCRbeta chain sequencing, PBMC samples were collected from trial participants at day 0 and at day 28 after the second dose. The CDR3 regions of human TCRbeta chains were analyzed by immunosequencing. The published analysis was carried out like this. TCRs in the repertoires were matched against a reference library of SARS-CoV-2-specific TCRs that had been generated with the MIRA antigen-specificity platform. Breadth was defined as the fraction of unique TCRs that were SARS-CoV-2-associated. Depth was defined as the fraction of total T cells that were SARS-CoV-2-associated. Using the MIRA data, every spike-specific TCR was mapped to the spike region that the TCR reacted to and assigned to either a CD4 or a CD8 class. Log10-transformed breadth and depth values were compared by one-way ANOVA with Sidak's multiple comparisons tests. Here the immuneACCESS table is served through TCRdb, limited to in-frame sequences with V and J called. Missing clones are a known gap in these copies; in checked studies unresolved V genes cover under half, and the rest lacks a known reason. V and J calls and clone size are copied from that table; D and trimming were computed from the DNA. Across this sample there are approximately 120,000 clones, with about 87% seen only once. The ten largest account for roughly 4.4% of the sample.

The source material was peripheral blood, sampled 28 days after the second AZD1222 dose. The rearrangement joined TRBV7-9 to TRBJ1-3; the D gene cannot be named for sure. The sequence was obtained from an adult who received the AZD1222 COVID-19 vaccine. CDR3 sequence: CASLSGNTIYF. In nucleotide form, the sequence is TGTGCCAGCCTTTCTGGAAACACCATATATTTT.